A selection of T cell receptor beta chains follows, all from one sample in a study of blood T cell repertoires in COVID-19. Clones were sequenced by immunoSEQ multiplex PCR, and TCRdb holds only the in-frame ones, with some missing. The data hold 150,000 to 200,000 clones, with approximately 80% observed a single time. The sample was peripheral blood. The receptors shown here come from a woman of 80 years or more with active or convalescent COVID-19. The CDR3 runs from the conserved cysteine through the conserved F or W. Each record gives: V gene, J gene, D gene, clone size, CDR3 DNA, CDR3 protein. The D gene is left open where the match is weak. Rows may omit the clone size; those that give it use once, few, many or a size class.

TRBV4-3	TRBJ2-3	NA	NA	TGCGCCAGCAGCCTACGTAGCGCTAGCGGCACAGATACGCAGTATTTT	CASSLRSASGTDTQYF
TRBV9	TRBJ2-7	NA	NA	TGTGCCAGCAGCGTTCACAGCGGAGTGAGCTCCTACGAGCAGTACTTC	CASSVHSGVSSYEQYF
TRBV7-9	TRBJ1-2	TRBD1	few	TGTGCCAGCAGCCCAAGTACCCCCGGGACAGGGGGCTATGGCTACACCTTC	CASSPSTPGTGGYGYTF
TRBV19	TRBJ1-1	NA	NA	TGTGCCAGTACCCCCCCCGCGCTCACTGAAGCTTTCTTT	CASTPPALTEAFF
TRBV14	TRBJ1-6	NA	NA	TGTGCCAGCAGCCAAGGGGCAGGGAATCTCGGCGTAAATTCACCCCTCCACTTT	CASSQGAGNLGVNSPLHF
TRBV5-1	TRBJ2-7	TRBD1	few	TGCGCCAGCAGCCCATCGGGACAGCCCTACGAGCAGTACTTC	CASSPSGQPYEQYF
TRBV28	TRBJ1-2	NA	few	TGTGCCAGCAGCTGGGACATCTATGGCTACACCTTC	CASSWDIYGYTF
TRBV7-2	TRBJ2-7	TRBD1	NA	TGTGCCAGCAGCACTAGGCTCCGGGACAGGGTGTACGAGCAGTACTTC	CASSTRLRDRVYEQYF
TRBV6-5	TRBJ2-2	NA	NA	TGTGCCAGCAGTTACGCCAGGCACGGCACCGGGGAGCTGTTTTTT	CASSYARHGTGELFF
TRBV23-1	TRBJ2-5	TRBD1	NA	TGCGCCAGCAGTCAATTACGGACGTATATTCGGTCGACAGGGTGGAAGGAGACCCAGTACTTC	CASSQLRTYIRSTGWKETQYF
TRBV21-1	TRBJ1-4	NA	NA	TGTGCCAGCAGCAAAAGCAGGGAGGGCGAAAAACTGTTTTTT	CASSKSREGEKLFF
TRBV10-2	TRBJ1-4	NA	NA	TGCGCCAGCAGTGAGTCGGGGGGGGCGCCTGAAAAACTGTTTTTT	CASSESGGAPEKLFF
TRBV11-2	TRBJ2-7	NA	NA	TGTGCCAGCAGCCCCGGAGGGCACGAGCAGTACTTC	CASSPGGHEQYF
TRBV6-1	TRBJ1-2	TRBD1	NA	TGTGCCAGCAGTGGGGTTCCCCTTGCGACAGGGGGCTTCAGCTATGGCTACACCTTC	CASSGVPLATGGFSYGYTF
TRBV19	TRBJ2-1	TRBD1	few	TGTGCCAGTAGCCCCACAGGGGGAAAGCCACTCTACAATGAGCAGTTCTTC	CASSPTGGKPLYNEQFF
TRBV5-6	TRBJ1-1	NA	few	TGTGCCAGCAGCCCCCGGGACAAAGACACTGAAGCTTTCTTT	CASSPRDKDTEAFF
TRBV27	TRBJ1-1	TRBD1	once	TGTGCCAGCAGTTTTGGGACAGTACTTAACACTGAAGCTTTCTTT	CASSFGTVLNTEAFF
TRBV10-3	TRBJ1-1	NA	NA	TGTGCCATCAGTGAGTCCGGGGTGAACACTGAAGCTTTCTTT	CAISESGVNTEAFF
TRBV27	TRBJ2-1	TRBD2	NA	TGTGCCAGCAGCAGGACTAGCCCATTCCCCAGCTCCTACAATGAGCAGTTCTTC	CASSRTSPFPSSYNEQFF
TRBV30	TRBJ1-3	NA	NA	TGTGCCTGGATTACTACTGGGAGCACCATATATTTT	CAWITTGSTIYF
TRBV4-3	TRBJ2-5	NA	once	TGCGCCAGCAGCCAAGGGCCCCAAGAGACCCAGTACTTC	CASSQGPQETQYF
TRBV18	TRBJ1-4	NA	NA	TGTGCCAGCTCACCGGCTGAAAAACTGTTTTTT	CASSPAEKLFF
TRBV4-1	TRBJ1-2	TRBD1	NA	TGCGCCAGCAGCCAAATAGGGGGCACGCGGGGCTACACCTTC	CASSQIGGTRGYTF
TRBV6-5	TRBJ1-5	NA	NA	TGTGCCAGCAGCATCTCACCCTATAGCAATCAGCCCCAGCATTTT	CASSISPYSNQPQHF